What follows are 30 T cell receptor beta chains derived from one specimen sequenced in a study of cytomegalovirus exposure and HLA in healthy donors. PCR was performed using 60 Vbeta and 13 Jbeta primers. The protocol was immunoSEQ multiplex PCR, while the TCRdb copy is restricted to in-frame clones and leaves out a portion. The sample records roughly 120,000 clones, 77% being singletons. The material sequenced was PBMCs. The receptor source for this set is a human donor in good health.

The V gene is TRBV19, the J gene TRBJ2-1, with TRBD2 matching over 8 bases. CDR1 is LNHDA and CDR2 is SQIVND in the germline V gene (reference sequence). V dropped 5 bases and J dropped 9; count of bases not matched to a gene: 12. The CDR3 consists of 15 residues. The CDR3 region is CASSPSGLGKGEQFF. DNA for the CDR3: TGTGCCAGTAGTCCCTCGGGACTAGGCAAAGGTGAGCAGTTCTTC.

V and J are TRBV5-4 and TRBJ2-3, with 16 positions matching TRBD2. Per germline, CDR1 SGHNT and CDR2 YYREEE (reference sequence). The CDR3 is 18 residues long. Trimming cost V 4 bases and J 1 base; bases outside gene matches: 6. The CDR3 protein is CASSPGLAGGRGTDTQYF. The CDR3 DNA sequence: TGTGCCAGCAGCCCGGGACTAGCGGGAGGGCGGGGCACAGATACGCAGTATTTT. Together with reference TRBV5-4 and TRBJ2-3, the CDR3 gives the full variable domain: ETGVTQSPTHLIKTRGQQVTLRCSSQSGHNTVSWYQQALGQGPQFIFQYYREEENGRGNFPPRFSGLQFPNYSSELNVNALELDDSALYLCASSPGLAGGRGTDTQYFGPGTRLTVL.

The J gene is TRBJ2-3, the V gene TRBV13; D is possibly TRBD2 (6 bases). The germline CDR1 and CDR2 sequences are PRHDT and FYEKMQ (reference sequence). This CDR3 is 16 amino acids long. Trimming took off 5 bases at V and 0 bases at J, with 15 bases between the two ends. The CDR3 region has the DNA TGTGCCAGCAGCCCCCGAGGCGGGATGAGCACAGATACGCAGTATTTT. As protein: CASSPRGGMSTDTQYF.

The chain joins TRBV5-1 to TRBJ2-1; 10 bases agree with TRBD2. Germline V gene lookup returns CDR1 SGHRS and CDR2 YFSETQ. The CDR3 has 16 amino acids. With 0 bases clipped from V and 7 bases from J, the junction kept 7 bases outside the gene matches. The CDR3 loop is CASSLVGTSVSNEQFF. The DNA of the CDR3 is TGCGCCAGCAGCTTGGTGGGGACTAGCGTCTCAAATGAGCAGTTCTTC. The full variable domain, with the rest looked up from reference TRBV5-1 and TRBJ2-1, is KAGVTQTPRYLIKTRGQQVTLSCSPISGHRSVSWYQQTPGQGLQFLFEYFSETQRNKGNFPGRFSGRQFSNSRSEMNVSTLELGDSALYLCASSLVGTSVSNEQFFGPGTRLTVL.

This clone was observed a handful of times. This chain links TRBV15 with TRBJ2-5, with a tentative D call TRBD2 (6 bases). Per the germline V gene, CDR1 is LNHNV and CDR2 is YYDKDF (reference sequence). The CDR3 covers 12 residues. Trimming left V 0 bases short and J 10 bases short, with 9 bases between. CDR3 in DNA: TGTGCCACCAGCAGAGACCGCGGGATCCAGTACTTC. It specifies CATSRDRGIQYF.

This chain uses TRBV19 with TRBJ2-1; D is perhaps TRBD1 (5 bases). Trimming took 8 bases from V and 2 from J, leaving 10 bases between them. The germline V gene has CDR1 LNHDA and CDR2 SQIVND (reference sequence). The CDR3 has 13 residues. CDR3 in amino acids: CASGLGAYNEQFF. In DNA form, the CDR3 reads TGTGCCAGTGGGCTAGGGGCCTACAATGAGCAGTTCTTC.

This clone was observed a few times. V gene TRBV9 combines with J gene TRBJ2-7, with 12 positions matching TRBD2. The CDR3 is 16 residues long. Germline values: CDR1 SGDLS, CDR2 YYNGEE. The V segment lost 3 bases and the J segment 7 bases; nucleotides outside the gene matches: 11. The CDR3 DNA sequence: TGTGCCAGCAGCGCCGGGACTAGCGGGTGGCCCTGGGAGCAGTACTTC. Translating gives CASSAGTSGWPWEQYF.

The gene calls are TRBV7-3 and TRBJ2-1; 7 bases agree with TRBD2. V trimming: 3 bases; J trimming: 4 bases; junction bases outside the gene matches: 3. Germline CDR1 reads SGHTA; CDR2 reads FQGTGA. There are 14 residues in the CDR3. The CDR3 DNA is TGTGCCAGCAGCTTGGGGGGGGTGTACAATGAGCAGTTCTTC. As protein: CASSLGGVYNEQFF.

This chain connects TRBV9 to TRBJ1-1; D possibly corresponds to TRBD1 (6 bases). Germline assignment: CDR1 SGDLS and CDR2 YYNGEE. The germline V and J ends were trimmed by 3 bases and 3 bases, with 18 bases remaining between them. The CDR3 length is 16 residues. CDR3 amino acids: CASSGGRGLLDTEAFF. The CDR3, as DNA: TGTGCCAGCAGCGGGGGGAGGGGGTTGTTGGACACTGAAGCTTTCTTT.

The CDR3 sequence is CASRAGLAYEQYF. The CDR3 DNA reads as TGTGCCAGTAGGGCAGGGTTGGCGTACGAGCAGTACTTC. The chain employs TRBV19 and TRBJ2-7; D possibly corresponds to TRBD1 (5 bases). V was pared by 6 bases and J by 4 bases, with 13 bases between. Germline V CDR1 and CDR2: LNHDA, SQIVND (reference sequence). CDR3 length: 13 amino acids.

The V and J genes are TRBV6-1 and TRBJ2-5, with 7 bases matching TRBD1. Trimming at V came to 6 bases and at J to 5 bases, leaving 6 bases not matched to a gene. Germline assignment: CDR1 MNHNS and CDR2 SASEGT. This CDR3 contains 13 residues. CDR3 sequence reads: CASREGARETQYF. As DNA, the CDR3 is TGTGCCAGCAGAGAGGGGGCGCGGGAGACCCAGTACTTC.

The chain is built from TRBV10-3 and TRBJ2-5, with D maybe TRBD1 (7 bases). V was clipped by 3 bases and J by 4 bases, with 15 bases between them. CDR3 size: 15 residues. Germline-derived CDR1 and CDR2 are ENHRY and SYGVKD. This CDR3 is CAISEGQGDSETQYF. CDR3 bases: TGTGCCATCAGTGAAGGGCAGGGGGACTCAGAGACCCAGTACTTC.

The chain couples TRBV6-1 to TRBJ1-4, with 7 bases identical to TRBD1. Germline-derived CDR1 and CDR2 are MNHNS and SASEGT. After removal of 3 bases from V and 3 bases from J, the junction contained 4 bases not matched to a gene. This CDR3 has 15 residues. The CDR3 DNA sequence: TGTGCCAGCAGTGACGTGGGACAGCCTAATGAAAAACTGTTTTTT. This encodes CASSDVGQPNEKLFF.

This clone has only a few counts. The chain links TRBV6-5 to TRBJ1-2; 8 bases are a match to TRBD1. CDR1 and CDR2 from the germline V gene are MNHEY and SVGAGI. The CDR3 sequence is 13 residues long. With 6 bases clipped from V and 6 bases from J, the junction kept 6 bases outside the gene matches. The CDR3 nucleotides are TGTGCCAGCAGCCTCGGGACAGGAGATGGCTACACCTTC. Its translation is CASSLGTGDGYTF.

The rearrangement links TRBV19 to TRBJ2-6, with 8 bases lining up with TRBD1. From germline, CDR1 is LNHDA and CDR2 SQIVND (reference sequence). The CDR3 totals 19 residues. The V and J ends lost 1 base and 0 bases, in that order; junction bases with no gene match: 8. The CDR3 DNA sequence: TGTGCCAGTAGTATAGCTGCAGGGGGCACCCCCTCTGGGGCCAACGTCCTGACTTTC. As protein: CASSIAAGGTPSGANVLTF.

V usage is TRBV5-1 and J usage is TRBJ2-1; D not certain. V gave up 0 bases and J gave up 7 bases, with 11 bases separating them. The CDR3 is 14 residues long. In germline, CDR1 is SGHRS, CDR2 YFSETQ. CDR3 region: CASSLVSYGNEQFF. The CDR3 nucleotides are TGCGCCAGCAGCTTGGTGAGTTACGGGAATGAGCAGTTCTTC.

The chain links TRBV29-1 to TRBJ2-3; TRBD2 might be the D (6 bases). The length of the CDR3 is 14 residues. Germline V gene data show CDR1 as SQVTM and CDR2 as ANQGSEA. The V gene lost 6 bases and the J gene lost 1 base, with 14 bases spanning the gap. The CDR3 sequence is CSVNRRARTDTQYF. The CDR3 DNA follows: TGCAGCGTGAATAGGAGGGCCCGCACAGATACGCAGTATTTT.

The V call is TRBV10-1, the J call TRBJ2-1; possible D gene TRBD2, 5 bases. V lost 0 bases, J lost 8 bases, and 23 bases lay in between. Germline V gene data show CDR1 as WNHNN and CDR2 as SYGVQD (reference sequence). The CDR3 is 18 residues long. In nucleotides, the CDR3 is TGCGCCAGCAGTGAGTCGATGTCCCTTTGGCTAGCCTCCTATGAGCAGTTCTTC. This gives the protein CASSESMSLWLASYEQFF.

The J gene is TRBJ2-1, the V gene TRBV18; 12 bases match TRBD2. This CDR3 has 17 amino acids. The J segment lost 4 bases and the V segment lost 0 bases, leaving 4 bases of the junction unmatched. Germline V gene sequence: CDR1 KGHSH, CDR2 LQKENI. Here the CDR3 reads CASSPPGLAGGYNEQFF. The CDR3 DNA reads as TGTGCCAGCTCACCACCGGGGCTAGCGGGAGGGTACAATGAGCAGTTCTTC.

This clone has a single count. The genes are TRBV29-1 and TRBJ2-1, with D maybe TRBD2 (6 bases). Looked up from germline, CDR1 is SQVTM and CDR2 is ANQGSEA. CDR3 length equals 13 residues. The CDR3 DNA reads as TGCAGTCCCCGACTAGTTTCCGACAATGAGCAGTTCTTC. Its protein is CSPRLVSDNEQFF.

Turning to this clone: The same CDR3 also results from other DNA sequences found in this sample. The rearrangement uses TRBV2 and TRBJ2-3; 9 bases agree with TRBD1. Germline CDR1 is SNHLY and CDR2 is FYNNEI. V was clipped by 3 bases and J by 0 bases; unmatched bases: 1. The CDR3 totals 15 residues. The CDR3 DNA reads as TGTGCCAGCAGTGAGGGGACAGGGAGCACAGATACGCAGTATTTT. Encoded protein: CASSEGTGSTDTQYF.

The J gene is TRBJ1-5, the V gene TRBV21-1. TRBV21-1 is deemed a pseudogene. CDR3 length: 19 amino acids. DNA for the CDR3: TGTGCCAGCAGCAAAGCCCCCAGGGAGGGTCTTTATAGCAATCAGCCCCAGCATTTT. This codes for CASSKAPREGLYSNQPQHF.

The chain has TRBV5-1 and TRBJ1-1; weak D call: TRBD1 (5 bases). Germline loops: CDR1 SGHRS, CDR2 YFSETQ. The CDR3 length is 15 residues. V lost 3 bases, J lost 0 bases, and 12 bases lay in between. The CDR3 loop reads CASSSGGAMNTEAFF. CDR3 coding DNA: TGCGCCAGCAGCTCCGGCGGGGCTATGAACACTGAAGCTTTCTTT. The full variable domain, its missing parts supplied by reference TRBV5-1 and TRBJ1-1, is KAGVTQTPRYLIKTRGQQVTLSCSPISGHRSVSWYQQTPGQGLQFLFEYFSETQRNKGNFPGRFSGRQFSNSRSEMNVSTLELGDSALYLCASSSGGAMNTEAFFGQGTRLTVV.

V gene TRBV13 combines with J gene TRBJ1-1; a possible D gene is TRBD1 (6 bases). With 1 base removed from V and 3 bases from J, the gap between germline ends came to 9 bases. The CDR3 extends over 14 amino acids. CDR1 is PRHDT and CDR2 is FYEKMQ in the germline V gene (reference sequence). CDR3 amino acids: CASSLEGEYTEAFF. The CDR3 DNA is TGTGCCAGCAGCTTAGAGGGGGAGTACACTGAAGCTTTCTTT.

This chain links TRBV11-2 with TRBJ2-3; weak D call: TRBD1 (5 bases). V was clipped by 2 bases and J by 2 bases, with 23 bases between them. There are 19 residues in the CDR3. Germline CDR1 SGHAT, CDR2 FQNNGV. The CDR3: CASSLPSKGAQVVTDTQYF. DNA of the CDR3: TGTGCCAGCAGCTTACCGTCAAAAGGGGCCCAGGTCGTCACAGATACGCAGTATTTT.

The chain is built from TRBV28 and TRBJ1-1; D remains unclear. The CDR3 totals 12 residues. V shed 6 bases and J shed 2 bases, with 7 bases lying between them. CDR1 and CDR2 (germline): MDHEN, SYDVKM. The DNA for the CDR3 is TGTGCCAGCAGCCATCAAAACACTGAAGCTTTCTTT. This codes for CASSHQNTEAFF. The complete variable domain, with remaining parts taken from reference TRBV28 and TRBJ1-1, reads DVKVTQSSRYLVKRTGEKVFLECVQDMDHENMFWYRQDPGLGLRLIYFSYDVKMKEKGDIPEGYSVSREKKERFSLILESASTNQTSMYLCASSHQNTEAFFGQGTRLTVV.

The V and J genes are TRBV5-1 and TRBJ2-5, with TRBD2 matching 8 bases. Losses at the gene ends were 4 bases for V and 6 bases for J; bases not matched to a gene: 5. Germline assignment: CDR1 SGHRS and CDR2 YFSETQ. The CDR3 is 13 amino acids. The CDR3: CASSQTSEQTQYF. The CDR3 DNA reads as TGCGCCAGCAGCCAGACTAGCGAGCAGACCCAGTACTTC.

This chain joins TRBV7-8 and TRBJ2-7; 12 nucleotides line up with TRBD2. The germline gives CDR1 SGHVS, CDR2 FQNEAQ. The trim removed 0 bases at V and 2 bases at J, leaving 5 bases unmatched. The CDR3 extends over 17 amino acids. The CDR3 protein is CASSLARLAGVPYEQYF. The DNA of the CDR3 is TGTGCCAGCAGCTTAGCGCGACTAGCGGGAGTTCCCTACGAGCAGTACTTC.

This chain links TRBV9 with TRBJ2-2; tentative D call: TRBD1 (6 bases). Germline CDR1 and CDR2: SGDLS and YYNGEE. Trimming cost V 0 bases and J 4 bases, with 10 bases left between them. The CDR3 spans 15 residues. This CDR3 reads CASSVGMGATGELFF. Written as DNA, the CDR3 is TGTGCCAGCAGCGTAGGCATGGGGGCCACCGGGGAGCTGTTTTTT.

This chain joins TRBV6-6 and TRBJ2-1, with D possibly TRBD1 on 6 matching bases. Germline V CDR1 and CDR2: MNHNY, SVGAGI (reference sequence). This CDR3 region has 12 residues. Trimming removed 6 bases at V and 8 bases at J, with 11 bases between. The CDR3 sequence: CASRTQGYEQFF. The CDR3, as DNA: TGTGCCAGCAGGACACAGGGCTATGAGCAGTTCTTC.